These 11 T cell receptor beta chains share one sample of origin, sequenced in a study of a mutant IDH1 vaccine in newly diagnosed glioma. The assay was immunoSEQ multiplex PCR, and TCRdb's table has in-frame clones only and misses some. The sample has some 23,000 clones; about 77% are singletons. For these receptors, no antigen is known. Noted time point: week 11, during vaccination. Each dose delivered 300 ug of mutant IDH1 20-mer peptide subcutaneously with imiquimod. The source was PBMCs, collected from a glioma patient whose treatment included an IDH1 peptide vaccine. Receptors originate from a woman younger than 30 with glioma.

This sequence joins TRBV7-8 and TRBJ1-4; TRBD1 matches 9 bases. This CDR3 region has 16 residues. With V trimmed by 3 bases and J by 1 base, 3 bases remained unmatched. Germline V gene lookup returns CDR1 SGHVS and CDR2 FQNEAQ. The CDR3 DNA reads TGTGCCAGCAGCTTTCGACAGGGGGAAACTAATGAAAAACTGTTTTTT. It yields the protein CASSFRQGETNEKLFF.

The V gene is TRBV6-6, the J gene TRBJ2-1; TRBD2 aligns across 9 bases. Germline V lookup: CDR1 MNHNY, CDR2 SVGAGI (reference sequence). The CDR3 is 15 residues long. Germline trimming cut 6 bases from V and 2 bases from J; bases unmatched to any gene: 5. CDR3 sequence reads: CASRSEREAYNEQFF. In DNA, the CDR3 is TGTGCCAGCAGATCCGAGCGGGAGGCCTACAATGAGCAGTTCTTC.

This chain links TRBV6-5 with TRBJ2-7; 10 bases line up with TRBD1. The germline gives CDR1 MNHEY, CDR2 SVGAGI. V gave up 6 bases and J gave up 6 bases; unmatched junction bases: 8. CDR3 size: 14 residues. CDR3: CASSPGQGGIEQYF. The CDR3 nucleotides read TGTGCCAGCAGCCCCGGACAGGGGGGCATCGAGCAGTACTTC.

The chain has TRBV4-1 and TRBJ2-5; maybe TRBD2 (7 bases). Per the germline V gene, CDR1 is MGHRA and CDR2 is YSYEKL. Trimming removed 4 bases from V and 3 bases from J, with 21 bases in between. This CDR3 region has 17 residues. DNA of the CDR3: TGCGCCAGCAGCCCCGGTGGGGGGGAAGGGGGAGAAGAGACCCAGTACTTC. It specifies CASSPGGGEGGEETQYF.

This sequence joins TRBV4-2 and TRBJ2-3; a possible D gene is TRBD2 (6 bases). The CDR3 is 18 amino acids. V was cut by 5 bases and J by 5 bases, with 26 bases left in between. CDR1 is LGHNA and CDR2 is YNFKEQ in the germline V gene. CDR3 in amino acids: CASSKLPGLANPGDTQYF. CDR3 nucleotide sequence: TGTGCCAGCAGCAAACTACCGGGACTCGCCAATCCTGGAGATACGCAGTATTTT.

J is TRBJ2-4 and V is TRBV19; the D gene is possibly TRBD1 (7 bases). CDR1 LNHDA and CDR2 SQIVND come from the germline V gene (reference sequence). Trimming shortened V by 5 bases and J by 7 bases, and 18 bases separated the two germline ends. The CDR3 has 15 amino acids. CDR3 nucleotides: TGTGCCAGTAGTCCCCGACAGGGTCGGGGGAACATTCAGTACTTC. This codes for CASSPRQGRGNIQYF.

V gene TRBV14 combines with J gene TRBJ1-1; D gene uncertain. The CDR3 runs 13 residues. CDR1 SGHDN and CDR2 FVKESK come from the germline V gene. Deletions cut 0 bases from V and 6 bases from J, with 8 bases between. CDR3 nucleotides: TGTGCCAGCAGCCAAGAGTTTCGGCCTGAAGCTTTCTTT. Translated: CASSQEFRPEAFF. The full variable domain, in which reference TRBV14 and TRBJ1-1 provide the parts outside the CDR3, is EAGVTQFPSHSVIEKGQTVTLRCDPISGHDNLYWYRRVMGKEIKFLLHFVKESKQDESGMPNNRFLAERTGGTYSTLKVQPAELEDSGVYFCASSQEFRPEAFFGQGTRLTVV.

The chain links TRBV9 to TRBJ1-1; D unresolved. V lost 3 bases to trimming and J lost 1 base, with 16 bases between them. Germline CDR1 and CDR2: SGDLS and YYNGEE. The CDR3 contains 16 residues. CDR3 in amino acids: CASSATWGAANTEAFF. The CDR3 DNA sequence: TGTGCCAGCAGCGCCACATGGGGTGCAGCGAACACTGAAGCTTTCTTT.

The genes are TRBV2 and TRBJ2-5; no reliable D call. Germline lookup yields CDR1 SNHLY and CDR2 FYNNEI. CDR3 size: 15 residues. V was trimmed by 4 bases and J by 5 bases, leaving 17 bases between them. CDR3 DNA: TGTGCCAGCAGTGGGGCTCAAGGAAAAGTGGAGACCCAGTACTTC. It encodes CASSGAQGKVETQYF.

V and J are TRBV27 and TRBJ1-6; tentative D call: TRBD1 (5 bases). The CDR3 is made up of 15 amino acids. V lost 7 bases to trimming and J lost 4 bases, with 14 bases between them. Germline CDR1 MNHEY, CDR2 SMNVEV (reference sequence). CDR3 region: CASTPGGGYNSPLHF. The CDR3 region has the DNA TGTGCCAGCACCCCGGGGGGGGGATATAATTCACCCCTCCACTTT.

The CDR3 DNA sequence: TGTGCCACCGGTCCTTATAGCAATCAGCCCCAGCATTTT. As protein: CATGPYSNQPQHF. The J gene is TRBJ1-5, the V gene TRBV15; no clear D. The V gene's germline CDR1 is LNHNV and CDR2 YYDKDF (reference sequence). There are 13 residues in the CDR3. V lost 8 bases and J lost 0, with 8 bases in between.